This T cell receptor beta chain was sequenced during a study of blood T cell repertoires in COVID-19 (dated by TCRdb to the early 2020s). Study-level background: Samples from collaborators originated in the United States, Italy and Spain and spanned both the acute and convalescent phases of COVID-19. Subjects who had been exposed to COVID-19, were actively infected with it, or had recovered from it provided the deeply sampled blood TCRbeta repertoires that made up the dataset. Samples were obtained from the ongoing ImmuneRACE study (first 160 participants) and from 1,254 subjects provided by 6 global collaborators. HLA class I and class II types, where available, came from metadata supplied by the sample provider rather than from assay-based typing. Nearly every sample came with metadata listing a de-identified subject ID, COVID-19 status, age in years and sex. The repertoires were made available in a free public database intended to serve as a resource for research on the immune response to SARS-CoV-2. The prospective study material was composed of cDNA or gDNA derived from T cells, B-cell-depleted T cells, or PBMCs.

The CDR3 measures 13 amino acids from cysteine to phenylalanine. Left in the record is the CDR3 DNA by itself, 39 bases read in frame from the first base. V is pared back by 4 bases and J by 7 bases, with 13 bases lying between the germline termini. CDR1 MGHRA and CDR2 YSYEKL are derived from the germline V gene. TCRbeta CDR3 regions were amplified from genomic DNA using the immunoSEQ Assay, a bias-controlled multiplex PCR. From the authors' description of their analysis: The number of nucleated cells in each sample was estimated from the amplification of reference gene primers within the assay. Sequence reads were collapsed and filtered to measure the absolute abundance of every unique TCRbeta CDR3 rearrangement. Productive Simpson clonality was computed per sample as the square root of Simpson's diversity index over productive rearrangements. TCRdb's version of the immuneACCESS table is confined to in-frame rearrangements and falls short of the full clone set. An unresolved V gene accounts for under half of the shortfall where checked; the remainder is of unknown origin. Clone size and the V and J calls come from that table; the DNA yielded D and trimming. Recorded for this sample are about 130,000 clones; 79% of them occurred a single time. The ten largest make up around 5% of the sample.

In Seattle, one collaborating source enrolled patients while the infection was active and tracked those patients longitudinally over the course of disease. Collaborating institutions collected whole blood in K2EDTA tubes following their own protocols. For TCRbeta analysis, collaborators shipped samples as frozen whole blood, isolated PBMCs, or DNA extracted from either of those sample types. This clone has just a few counts. The specificity of this receptor is unknown. No much larger clone is present one base from it, and per-base qualities are unavailable. Points the paper makes about the study in general: The quantity of clinical and demographic metadata differed by source and by participant and was supplied without curation.

This clonotype was sampled from a woman in her seventies with COVID-19, enrolled during active disease. Sequenced material: peripheral blood. The chain is made from TRBV4-1 and TRBJ1-2; D gene: possibly TRBD1, on 5 matching bases. The encoded CDR3 is CASSLSQGFGYTF. The nucleotide sequence reads TGCGCCAGCAGCCTAAGTCAGGGATTTGGCTACACCTTC.